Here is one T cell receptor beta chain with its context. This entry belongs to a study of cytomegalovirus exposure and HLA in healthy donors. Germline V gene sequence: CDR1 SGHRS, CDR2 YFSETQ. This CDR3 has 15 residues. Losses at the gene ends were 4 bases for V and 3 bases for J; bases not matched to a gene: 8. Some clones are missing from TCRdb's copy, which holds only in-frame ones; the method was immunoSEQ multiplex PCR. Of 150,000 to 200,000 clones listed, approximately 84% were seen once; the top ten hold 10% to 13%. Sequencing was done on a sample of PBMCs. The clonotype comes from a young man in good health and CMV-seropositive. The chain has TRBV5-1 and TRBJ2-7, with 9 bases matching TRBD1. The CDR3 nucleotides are TGCGCCAGCAGCCTCGAAGGGGGACAGGGCTACGAGCAGTACTTC. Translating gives CASSLEGGQGYEQYF.